Listed below are T cell receptor beta chains from one sample, sequenced in a study of spatial heterogeneity in lung cancer. Using its own MiXCR run on the 5' RACE reads, TCRdb lists one record per CDR3 protein. Of under 35,000 distinct CDR3 sequences in the sample, less than 6.5% were seen once. This specimen consisted of PBMCs, obtained at follow-up. These receptors were collected from a female donor with early-stage non-small cell lung cancer. The CDR3 runs from the conserved cysteine through the conserved F or W. The D gene is left open where the match is weak. Clone size, where shown, is once, few, many, or a class for clones that have expanded.

j_gene: TRBJ2-1
abundance: many
v_gene: TRBV5-1
d_gene: NA
CDR3aa: CASSLAEGLSSYNEQFF

j_gene: TRBJ1-1
abundance: many
v_gene: TRBV10-3
d_gene: TRBD1
CDR3aa: CAISTGVTEAFF

j_gene: TRBJ2-2
abundance: many
v_gene: TRBV5-4
d_gene: TRBD1
CDR3aa: CASSPNSGTRGTGELFF

j_gene: TRBJ1-4
abundance: many
v_gene: TRBV7-8
d_gene: NA
CDR3aa: CASSLEEWGREKLFF

j_gene: TRBJ1-4
abundance: NA
v_gene: TRBV7-2
d_gene: NA
CDR3aa: CASSLGTVLNEKLFF

j_gene: TRBJ1-6
abundance: many
v_gene: TRBV30
d_gene: NA
CDR3aa: CAWTWEVKSPLHF

j_gene: TRBJ2-2
abundance: few
v_gene: TRBV20-1
d_gene: NA
CDR3aa: CSARANSRNTGELFF

j_gene: TRBJ2-1
abundance: many
v_gene: TRBV20-1
d_gene: TRBD2
CDR3aa: CSAPSGGANEQFF

j_gene: TRBJ1-4
abundance: many
v_gene: TRBV6-2/TRBV6-3
d_gene: NA
CDR3aa: CASWTAPNEKLFF

j_gene: TRBJ2-7
abundance: many
v_gene: TRBV6-5
d_gene: NA
CDR3aa: CASSYTSDSYEQYF

j_gene: TRBJ1-3
abundance: many
v_gene: TRBV5-6
d_gene: NA
CDR3aa: CASSLPATGNTIYF

j_gene: TRBJ2-4
abundance: many
v_gene: TRBV7-2
d_gene: NA
CDR3aa: CASSLVGPSAKNIQYF

j_gene: TRBJ2-5
abundance: many
v_gene: TRBV7-2
d_gene: TRBD2
CDR3aa: CASSVPSGSRETQYF

j_gene: TRBJ1-6
abundance: many
v_gene: TRBV6-1
d_gene: NA
CDR3aa: CASSGSGSPLHF

j_gene: TRBJ2-3
abundance: many
v_gene: TRBV4-2
d_gene: NA
CDR3aa: CASSQDLLDTQYF

j_gene: TRBJ2-7
abundance: medium-sized
v_gene: TRBV20-1
d_gene: NA
CDR3aa: CSARSAPYEQYF

j_gene: TRBJ2-7
abundance: NA
v_gene: TRBV28
d_gene: NA
CDR3aa: CASTKDWSSYEQYF

j_gene: TRBJ1-3
abundance: many
v_gene: TRBV4-3
d_gene: TRBD1
CDR3aa: CASSGQGGGNTIYF

j_gene: TRBJ1-5
abundance: many
v_gene: TRBV20-1
d_gene: TRBD1
CDR3aa: CSAGQGDQPQHF

j_gene: TRBJ2-1
abundance: many
v_gene: TRBV2
d_gene: NA
CDR3aa: CASSETAYNEQFF

j_gene: TRBJ2-5
abundance: many
v_gene: TRBV20-1
d_gene: TRBD2
CDR3aa: CSARVLAGGQETQYF

j_gene: TRBJ2-4
abundance: few
v_gene: TRBV7-3
d_gene: NA
CDR3aa: CASSWTGGNIQYF

j_gene: TRBJ2-7
abundance: medium-sized
v_gene: TRBV28
d_gene: NA
CDR3aa: CASSILGQKSSYEQYF

j_gene: TRBJ2-6
abundance: many
v_gene: TRBV10-2
d_gene: NA
CDR3aa: CASRGAQGANVLTF

j_gene: TRBJ1-1
abundance: NA
v_gene: TRBV9
d_gene: NA
CDR3aa: CASSVTDNTEAFF

j_gene: TRBJ2-7
abundance: many
v_gene: TRBV5-1
d_gene: TRBD2
CDR3aa: CASSFLAGGLEQYF

j_gene: TRBJ2-3
abundance: many
v_gene: TRBV7-2
d_gene: TRBD2
CDR3aa: CASSPGLAASTDTQYF

j_gene: TRBJ2-3
abundance: many
v_gene: TRBV7-2
d_gene: TRBD2
CDR3aa: CASSLVAGGQDTQYF

j_gene: TRBJ2-1
abundance: NA
v_gene: TRBV6-1
d_gene: TRBD2
CDR3aa: CASSELTGGGNEQFF

j_gene: TRBJ1-4
abundance: many
v_gene: TRBV10-3
d_gene: NA
CDR3aa: CAISESQAGEKLFF

j_gene: TRBJ2-2
abundance: few
v_gene: TRBV7-6
d_gene: NA
CDR3aa: CASSFSGTNTGELFF

j_gene: TRBJ2-3
abundance: NA
v_gene: TRBV11-2
d_gene: TRBD2
CDR3aa: CASSGTSGRTTDTQYF

j_gene: TRBJ2-3
abundance: many
v_gene: TRBV5-1
d_gene: TRBD2
CDR3aa: CASSPGLAGGAASTDTQYF

j_gene: TRBJ2-3
abundance: NA
v_gene: TRBV7-2
d_gene: TRBD1
CDR3aa: CASRRTGDTDTQYF

j_gene: TRBJ2-7
abundance: many
v_gene: TRBV4-1
d_gene: NA
CDR3aa: CASSQDPSPGTPPYEQYF

j_gene: TRBJ2-6
abundance: many
v_gene: TRBV5-5
d_gene: TRBD1
CDR3aa: CASSRDRAGANVLTF

j_gene: TRBJ1-2
abundance: many
v_gene: TRBV12-3/TRBV12-4
d_gene: TRBD1
CDR3aa: CASSPGTGHGGYTF

j_gene: TRBJ2-7
abundance: many
v_gene: TRBV6-2/TRBV6-3
d_gene: TRBD2
CDR3aa: CASSSGLAGVDEQYF

j_gene: TRBJ2-7
abundance: many
v_gene: TRBV27
d_gene: TRBD2
CDR3aa: CAIGLAGPTYEQYF